The 22 T cell receptor beta chains presented below share a single source sample, sequenced in a study of vaccination and CD4 T cells after COVID-19. Oncomine TCR Beta short-read sequencing was applied to DNA from cultured CD4+ T cells. TCRdb reprocessed the PCR reads with MiXCR, giving one entry per CDR3 protein. The sample yields about 12,000 distinct CDR3 sequences, 50% to 70% seen once. Treatment of the sample: approximately nine-day PBMC culture with coronavirus spike peptide pools or control peptides (ViraFEST assay). These receptors lack a known antigen. Specimen: CD4+ T cells from blood, cultured in vitro. All receptors come from a human donor who had recovered from COVID-19.

The chain recombines TRBV7-8 with TRBJ1-1, with TRBD1 as a possible D gene (6 bases). Between the trimmed V and J ends, which lost 5 bases and 6 bases, there was a span of 16 bases. This CDR3 is 14 amino acids long. CDR1 is SGHVS and CDR2 is FQNEAQ in the germline V gene. CDR3 sequence (DNA): TGTGCCAGCAGCCCGGACAGCGCGAGCCCTGAAGCTTTCTTT. It encodes CASSPDSASPEAFF.

In this sample, this clonotype turned up once. The gene calls are TRBV27 and TRBJ1-1, with D tentatively TRBD1 (5 bases). The CDR3 length is 13 residues. V was clipped by 2 bases and J by 3 bases, with 7 bases between them. Per germline, CDR1 MNHEY and CDR2 SMNVEV (reference sequence). For the CDR3, the DNA is TGTGCCAGCAGTTTAGCAGGGTACACTGAAGCTTTCTTT. It encodes CASSLAGYTEAFF.

In its sample, this clonotype was seen a few times. The chain carries TRBV7-8 and TRBJ2-2; no reliable D call. CDR1 and CDR2 (germline): SGHVS, FQNEAQ. This CDR3 contains 13 residues. V was pared by 2 bases and J by 0 bases, with 1 base between. This chain's CDR3 is CASSLTNTGELFF. CDR3 sequence (DNA): TGTGCCAGCAGCTTAACGAACACCGGGGAGCTGTTTTTT.

This clonotype was counted a few times. V and J are TRBV11-1 and TRBJ1-2, with 9 bases that match TRBD1. The CDR3 totals 13 residues. Unmatched junction bases numbered 5, after V lost 5 bases and J lost 7 bases. Germline lookup yields CDR1 SGHAT and CDR2 FQDESV (reference sequence). The CDR3 DNA sequence: TGTGCCAGCAGCGCGGGACAGGGACTTGGCTACACCTTC. Amino acid sequence: CASSAGQGLGYTF. Full variable domain (rest looked up from reference TRBV11-1 and TRBJ1-2): EAEVAQSPRYKITEKSQAVAFWCDPISGHATLYWYRQILGQGPELLVQFQDESVVDDSQLPKDRFSAERLKGVDSTLKIQPAELGDSAMYLCASSAGQGLGYTFGSGTRLTVV.

In its sample, this clonotype was seen a few times. The chain carries TRBV27 and TRBJ2-1; 9 bases align to TRBD2. CDR1 is MNHEY and CDR2 is SMNVEV in the germline V gene (reference sequence). V gave up 7 bases and J gave up 9 bases; unmatched junction bases: 16. The CDR3 is 16 residues long. CDR3 loop: CASNPSYAGGPLEQFF. In DNA, the CDR3 is TGTGCCAGCAACCCCTCGTATGCGGGAGGGCCCCTTGAGCAGTTCTTC.

J is TRBJ2-4 and V is TRBV15, with a weak D call TRBD1 (6 bases). V was cut by 7 bases and J by 6 bases, with 13 bases left in between. The CDR3 sequence is 13 residues long. The germline V gene has CDR1 LNHNV and CDR2 YYDKDF (reference sequence). The CDR3 loop is CATTQGFGNIQYF. The DNA of the CDR3 is TGTGCCACCACCCAGGGGTTTGGAAACATTCAGTACTTC.

The CDR3: CSADGGGDTQYF. In DNA, the CDR3 is TGCAGTGCTGACGGGGGAGGAGATACGCAGTATTTT. The rearrangement links TRBV20-1 to TRBJ2-3; perhaps TRBD2 as D (6 bases). CDR1 is DFQATT, CDR2 SNEGSKA, per germline (reference sequence). V lost 5 bases and J 5 bases, leaving 11 bases between the germline ends. This CDR3 is built from 12 residues.

This clonotype was recorded a few times. The genes are TRBV2 and TRBJ2-5, with TRBD2 identical over 12 bases. CDR3 length equals 15 residues. V shed 4 bases, J shed 5 bases, and the junction held 5 bases outside the gene matches. The germline V gene has CDR1 SNHLY and CDR2 FYNNEI. CDR3 sequence: CASSATSGRSETQYF. Written as DNA, the CDR3 is TGTGCCAGCAGTGCGACTAGCGGGAGATCTGAGACCCAGTACTTC.

J is TRBJ2-3 and V is TRBV7-8; 7 nucleotides line up with TRBD2. CDR3 size: 13 residues. The germline V gene encodes CDR1 SGHVS and CDR2 FQNEAQ. V shed 5 bases and J 5 bases; nucleotides not matched to a gene: 4. CDR3 in amino acids: CASSLGGLDTQYF. CDR3 bases: TGTGCCAGCAGCCTGGGAGGGTTAGATACGCAGTATTTT. Full variable domain (missing parts from reference TRBV7-8 and TRBJ2-3): GAGVSQSPRYKVAKRGQDVALRCDPISGHVSLFWYQQALGQGPEFLTYFQNEAQLDKSGLPSDRFFAERPEGSVSTLKIQRTQQEDSAVYLCASSLGGLDTQYFGPGTRLTVL.

This chain uses TRBV30 with TRBJ1-1; D uncertain. Germline V CDR1 and CDR2: GTSNPN, SVGIG (reference sequence). V lost 0 bases to trimming and J lost 2 bases, with 10 bases between them. The CDR3 is 14 amino acids. CDR3 amino acids: CAWSVQIGNTEAFF. The CDR3 DNA reads TGTGCCTGGAGTGTTCAGATAGGCAACACTGAAGCTTTCTTT. Together with reference TRBV30 and TRBJ1-1, the CDR3 gives the full variable domain: SQTIHQWPATLVQPVGSPLSLECTVEGTSNPNLYWYRQAAGRGLQLLFYSVGIGQISSEVPQNLSASRPQDRQFILSSKKLLLSDSGFYLCAWSVQIGNTEAFFGQGTRLTVV.

This rearrangement joins TRBV7-8 to TRBJ1-1; D is uncertain. Trimming left V 1 base short and J 8 bases short, with 11 bases between. This CDR3 contains 13 residues. Germline CDR1 SGHVS, CDR2 FQNEAQ. CDR3 sequence (DNA): TGTGCCAGCAGCTTAGAATCTTTCACAGAAGCTTTCTTT. The encoded protein is CASSLESFTEAFF.

This clonotype was seen a few times. V and J are TRBV20-1 and TRBJ2-3, with 9 bases matching TRBD2. V lost 2 bases and J lost 2; bases outside the gene matches: 5. The CDR3 loop spans 15 amino acids. Germline V gene data show CDR1 as DFQATT and CDR2 as SNEGSKA (reference sequence). The CDR3 sequence: CSARLSGRPTDTQYF. CDR3 nucleotides: TGCAGTGCTAGACTAAGCGGGAGGCCCACAGATACGCAGTATTTT.

V is TRBV12-3 or TRBV12-4 and J is TRBJ1-5; D might be TRBD1 (5 bases). The V gene lost 1 base and the J gene lost 2 bases, with 6 bases spanning the gap. The CDR3 is 14 residues long. CDR3 loop: CASSLVGGNQPQHF. The CDR3 nucleotides read TGTGCCAGCAGTTTAGTGGGGGGCAATCAGCCCCAGCATTTT.

J is TRBJ2-5 and V is TRBV15; D is uncertain. Per germline, CDR1 LNHNV and CDR2 YYDKDF (reference sequence). V was clipped by 5 bases and J by 2 bases, with 18 bases between them. The length of the CDR3 is 16 residues. CDR3 amino acids: CATSPRRPSAQETQYF. CDR3 in DNA: TGTGCCACCAGCCCCAGACGCCCCAGCGCTCAAGAGACCCAGTACTTC.

This clonotype rates as medium-sized. J is TRBJ2-1 and V is TRBV20-1, with 7 bases that match TRBD2. CDR3 size: 12 residues. Germline lookup yields CDR1 DFQATT and CDR2 SNEGSKA (reference sequence). With 6 bases clipped from V and 7 bases from J, the junction kept 6 bases outside the gene matches. The CDR3 DNA sequence: TGCAGTGCGAAGCGGGATTGGAATGAGCAGTTCTTC. This sequence encodes CSAKRDWNEQFF.

This clonotype was found a few times. This chain uses TRBV20-1 with TRBJ1-2; 9 bases match TRBD1. V lost 1 base to trimming and J lost 6 bases; unmatched junction nucleotides: 9. The CDR3 covers 15 residues. Per the germline V gene, CDR1 is DFQATT and CDR2 is SNEGSKA (reference sequence). Here the CDR3 DNA reads TGCAGTGCTAGAGGCCGCACAGGGGGCAGGGATGGCTACACCTTC. Protein sequence: CSARGRTGGRDGYTF.

The chain employs TRBV28 and TRBJ1-5; the D is unclear. The CDR3 is 13 amino acids. Trimming removed 7 bases from V and 1 base from J, with 8 bases in between. CDR1 and CDR2 (germline): MDHEN, SYDVKM. CDR3 in amino acids: CASKELSNQPQHF. The CDR3 DNA follows: TGTGCCAGCAAAGAATTGAGCAATCAGCCCCAGCATTTT.

V and J are TRBV7-6 and TRBJ2-3; 10 bases are a match to TRBD2. Germline V gives CDR1 SGHVS, CDR2 FNYEAQ. V lost 1 base to trimming and J lost 1 base; unmatched junction nucleotides: 8. CDR3 length: 18 residues. The CDR3 spells CASSLGIGTSARTDTQYF. The CDR3 region has the DNA TGTGCCAGCAGCTTAGGGATTGGGACTAGCGCGCGCACAGATACGCAGTATTTT.

This clonotype appeared a few times. The chain recombines TRBV6-1 with TRBJ1-2; the match to TRBD1 covers 8 bases. In germline, CDR1 is MNHNS, CDR2 SASEGT. The CDR3 sequence is 14 residues long. The V segment lost 5 bases and the J segment 0 bases; nucleotides outside the gene matches: 2. The chain's CDR3 is CASSLGQANYGYTF. DNA for the CDR3: TGTGCCAGCAGTCTGGGACAGGCTAACTATGGCTACACCTTC.

The chain uses TRBV29-1 and TRBJ2-1; 8 bases agree with TRBD2. Per germline, CDR1 SQVTM and CDR2 ANQGSEA. The V gene end was trimmed by 8 bases and the J gene end by 0 bases; junction bases not matched to a gene: 3. This CDR3 has 13 amino acids. The CDR3 sequence is CSFGTSSYNEQFF. CDR3 sequence (DNA): TGCAGCTTCGGGACTAGCTCCTACAATGAGCAGTTCTTC.

This clonotype occurred a few times. The rearrangement uses TRBV30 and TRBJ1-2; D gene uncertain. The germline V gene encodes CDR1 GTSNPN and CDR2 SVGIG (reference sequence). The length of the CDR3 is 13 residues. V lost 0 bases and J lost 8, with 13 bases in between. In nucleotides, the CDR3 is TGTGCCTGGAGTGTACGGGCAGGACTAGGCTACACCTTC. Its translation: CAWSVRAGLGYTF. Variable domain in full (rest from reference TRBV30 and TRBJ1-2): SQTIHQWPATLVQPVGSPLSLECTVEGTSNPNLYWYRQAAGRGLQLLFYSVGIGQISSEVPQNLSASRPQDRQFILSSKKLLLSDSGFYLCAWSVRAGLGYTFGSGTRLTVV.

This clonotype was found a few times. The chain joins TRBV10-3 to TRBJ1-2; D possibly corresponds to TRBD1 (5 bases). This CDR3 comprises 14 residues. Germline loops: CDR1 ENHRY, CDR2 SYGVKD. V lost 10 bases and J 2 bases, leaving 17 bases between the germline ends. Here the CDR3 DNA reads TGTGCCACCCAACAAGAGACAGAGAACTATGGCTACACCTTC. Translated: CATQQETENYGYTF.